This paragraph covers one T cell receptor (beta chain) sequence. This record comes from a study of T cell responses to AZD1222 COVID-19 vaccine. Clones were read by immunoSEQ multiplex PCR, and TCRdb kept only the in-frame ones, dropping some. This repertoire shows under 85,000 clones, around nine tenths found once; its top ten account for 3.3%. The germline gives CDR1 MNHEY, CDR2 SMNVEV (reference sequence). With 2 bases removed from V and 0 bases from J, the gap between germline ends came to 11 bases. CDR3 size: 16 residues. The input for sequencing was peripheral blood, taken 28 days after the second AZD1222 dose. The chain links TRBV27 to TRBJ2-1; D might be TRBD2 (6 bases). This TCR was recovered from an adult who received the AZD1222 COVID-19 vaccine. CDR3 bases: TGTGCCAGCAGTTTAAGTGCGGGGAGCTCCTACAATGAGCAGTTCTTC. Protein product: CASSLSAGSSYNEQFF.